The subject of this entry is one TCR beta chain. These data are taken from a study of blood T cell repertoires in COVID-19. Study as a whole: Acute-phase and convalescent COVID-19 samples originated in the United States, Italy and Spain.

CDR3 length: 15 amino acids. V was shortened by 2 bases and J by 4 bases, with 11 bases between the two germline ends. Germline values: CDR1 SEHNR, CDR2 FQNEAQ (reference sequence). Original analysis: By means of reference gene primer amplification, nucleated cell counts were estimated. TCRdb's table, derived via immunoSEQ multiplex PCR, lists solely in-frame clones and lacks some. D and trimming were read from the DNA, whereas the V and J calls and clone size are those reported in that table. The repertoire holds around 140,000 clones, with approximately 84% as singletons. The clonotype was recovered from a woman aged 80 or over with acute or convalescent COVID-19. Material for sequencing was peripheral blood. V gene TRBV7-9 combines with J gene TRBJ2-2, with a weak D call TRBD1 (7 bases). CDR3: CASSLYRGGTGELFF. For the CDR3, the DNA is TGTGCCAGCAGCTTATACAGGGGAGGCACCGGGGAGCTGTTTTTT.